These T cell receptor beta chains were read from a single sample in a study of cytomegalovirus exposure and HLA in healthy donors. Produced via immunoSEQ multiplex PCR; TCRdb's table is partial and in-frame only. The sample contains roughly 120,000 clones, around nine tenths of which appear only once. The sample consisted of PBMCs. These receptors all stem from a woman aged 18-29 years in good health and CMV-seronegative. The CDR3 runs from the conserved cysteine through the conserved F or W. A D gene is named only where the DNA matches it firmly. Not all rows give a size; the values are once, few, many and, for expanded clones, a class.

j_call clone_size v_call d_call cdr3_nt cdr3_aa
TRBJ1-1 - TRBV6-5 TRBD1 TGTGCCAGCGTGAGGGACAGATCATTCACTGAAGCTTTCTTT CASVRDRSFTEAFF
TRBJ2-2 - TRBV11-3 - TGTGCCAGCAGCTTGGTCCGGACCGGGGAGCTGTTTTTT CASSLVRTGELFF
TRBJ2-7 few TRBV7-2 TRBD2 TGTGCCAGCAGCACAGTAGCGGGAGGTGACTACGAGCAGTACTTC CASSTVAGGDYEQYF
TRBJ1-6 - TRBV18 TRBD1 TGTGCCAGCTCACCGGACAGGGCGGGAATTTCACCCCTCCACTTT CASSPDRAGISPLHF
TRBJ2-7 - TRBV18 TRBD2 TGTGCCAGCTCACCACCGGGCGGGAGGGCGTTACACGAGCAGTACTTC CASSPPGGRALHEQYF
TRBJ1-1 - TRBV11-3 - TGTGCCAGCAGCTTAGATCGCGGGAACACTGAAGCTTTCTTT CASSLDRGNTEAFF
TRBJ2-1 - TRBV11-3 - TGTGCCAGCAGCATGAGCAGGGGAGGGAATGAGCAGTTCTTC CASSMSRGGNEQFF
TRBJ2-7 - TRBV29-1 TRBD2 TGCAGCGTTGAATATAGCGGGGGCTACGAGCAGTACTTC CSVEYSGGYEQYF
TRBJ1-6 - TRBV27 - TGTGCCAGCAGTTTAGGTGGGCTGGGTTCACCCCTCCACTTT CASSLGGLGSPLHF
TRBJ2-3 - TRBV7-2 - TGTGCCAGCAGCTTATCGGGAGAAGATACGCAGTATTTT CASSLSGEDTQYF
TRBJ1-2 - TRBV5-4 - TGTGCCAGCGGGGCCGAAGGAGGCTACACCTTC CASGAEGGYTF
TRBJ1-3 once TRBV28 - TGTGCCAGCAGTTTATTACAGGGCTCTGGAAACACCATATATTTT CASSLLQGSGNTIYF
TRBJ1-1 - TRBV16 - TGTGCCAGCAGCCACCGGGATCCGAACACTGAAGCTTTCTTT CASSHRDPNTEAFF
TRBJ1-5 once TRBV28 TRBD1 TGTGCCAGCAGTAAGCTAGGGGGACAGGGCAATCAGCCCCAGCATTTT CASSKLGGQGNQPQHF
TRBJ2-5 - TRBV7-2 TRBD2 TGTGCCAGCAGCTGGGTCACCGGGGGGGTGGGGACCCAGTACTTC CASSWVTGGVGTQYF
TRBJ2-6 - TRBV4-3 TRBD1 TGCGCCAGCAGCCAGGACAGGAATCGAGGCGGTGGGGCCAACGTCCTGACTTTC CASSQDRNRGGGANVLTF
TRBJ2-5 - TRBV6-1 - TGTGCCAGCAGTGACTCTCGGACACCGCTAGAGACCCAGTACTTC CASSDSRTPLETQYF
TRBJ2-3 - TRBV19 - TGTGCCAGTAGTATGGCGGGTCGGGGCACAGATACGCAGTATTTT CASSMAGRGTDTQYF
TRBJ1-4 - TRBV4-3 - TGCGCCAGCAGCCGACTCGGATCGGGGGAAAAACTGTTTTTT CASSRLGSGEKLFF
TRBJ1-1 - TRBV14 - TGTGCCAGCAGGGGACCCGGACAGCTCGCTGAAGCTTTCTTT CASRGPGQLAEAFF
TRBJ1-2 - TRBV6-6 - TGTGCCAGCAGTTTACGGGGGGAGTCTAACTATGGCTACACCTTC CASSLRGESNYGYTF